Given below is one T cell receptor beta chain in context. What it binds is unknown. Libraries were prepared by immunoSEQ multiplex PCR; TCRdb keeps only in-frame clonotypes and omits some of them. The sample holds 60,000 to 65,000 clones, over 60% seen once. This specimen belongs to a study of T cell responses to AZD1222 COVID-19 vaccine. This CDR3 comprises 18 residues. Trimming took 0 bases from V and 3 from J, leaving 17 bases between them. Germline V CDR1 and CDR2: LGHNA, YSLEER. Regarding the study as a whole: Baseline seropositives among AZD1222 recipients totaled only five to seven.

This clonotype was obtained from an adult in good health. The V and J genes are TRBV4-3 and TRBJ1-4; D unresolved. The material was peripheral blood, obtained on day 0 of AZD1222 vaccination. Here the CDR3 reads CASSQELSGGESNEKLFF. The CDR3 DNA reads as TGCGCCAGCAGCCAAGAATTAAGTGGCGGCGAATCTAATGAAAAACTGTTTTTT.